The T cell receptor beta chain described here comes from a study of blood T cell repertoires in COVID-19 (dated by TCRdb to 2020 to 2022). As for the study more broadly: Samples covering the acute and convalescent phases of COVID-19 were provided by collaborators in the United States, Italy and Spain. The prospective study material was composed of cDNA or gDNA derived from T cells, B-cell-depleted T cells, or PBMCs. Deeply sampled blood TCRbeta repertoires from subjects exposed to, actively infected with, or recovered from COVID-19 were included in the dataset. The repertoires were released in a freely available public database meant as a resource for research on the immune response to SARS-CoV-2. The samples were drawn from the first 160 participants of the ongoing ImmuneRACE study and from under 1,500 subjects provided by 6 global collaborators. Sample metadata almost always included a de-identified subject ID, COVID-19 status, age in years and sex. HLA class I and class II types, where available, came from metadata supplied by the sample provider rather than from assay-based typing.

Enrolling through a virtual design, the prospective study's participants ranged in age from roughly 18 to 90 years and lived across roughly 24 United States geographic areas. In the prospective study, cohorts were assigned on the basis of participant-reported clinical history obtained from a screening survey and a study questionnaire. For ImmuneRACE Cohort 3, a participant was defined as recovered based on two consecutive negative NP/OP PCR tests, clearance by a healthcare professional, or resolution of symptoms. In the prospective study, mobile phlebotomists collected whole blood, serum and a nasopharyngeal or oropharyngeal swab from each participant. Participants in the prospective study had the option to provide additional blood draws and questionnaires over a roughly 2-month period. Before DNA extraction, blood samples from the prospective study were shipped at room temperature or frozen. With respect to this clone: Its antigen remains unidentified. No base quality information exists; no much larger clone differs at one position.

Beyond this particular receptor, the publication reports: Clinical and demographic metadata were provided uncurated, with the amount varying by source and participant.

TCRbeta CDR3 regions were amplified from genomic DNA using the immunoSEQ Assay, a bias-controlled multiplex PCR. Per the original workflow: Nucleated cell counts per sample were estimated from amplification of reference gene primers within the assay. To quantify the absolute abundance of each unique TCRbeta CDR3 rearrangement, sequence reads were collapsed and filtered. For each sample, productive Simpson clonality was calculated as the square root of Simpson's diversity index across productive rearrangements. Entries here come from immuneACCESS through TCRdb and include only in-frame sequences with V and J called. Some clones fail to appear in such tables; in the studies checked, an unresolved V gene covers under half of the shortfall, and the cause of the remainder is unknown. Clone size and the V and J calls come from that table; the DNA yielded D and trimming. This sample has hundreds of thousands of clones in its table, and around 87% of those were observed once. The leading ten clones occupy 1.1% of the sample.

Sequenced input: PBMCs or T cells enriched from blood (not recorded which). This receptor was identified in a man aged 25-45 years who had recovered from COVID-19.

The sequenced DNA is TGTGCCAGCAGCTTAAGGACAGGGCAAACTGGAAAACTGTTTTTT. This codes for CASSLRTGQTGKLFF. This chain joins TRBV13 to TRBJ1-4, with 8 bases aligning to TRBD1. In the germline V gene (reference sequence), CDR1 corresponds to PRHDT and CDR2 to FYEKMQ. Trimming removed 2 bases from V and 10 bases from J; the gene matches leave 9 bases unexplained. The CDR3 goes from the cysteine to the phenylalanine over 15 residues. The retained sequence is limited to the CDR3, 45 bases, with the frame set at the first base. When the CDR3 is completed using the reference TRBV13 and TRBJ1-4 genes on either side, the full variable domain is AAGVIQSPRHLIKEKRETATLKCYPIPRHDTVYWYQQGPGQDPQFLISFYEKMQSDKGSIPDRFSAQQFSDYHSELNMSSLELGDSALYFCASSLRTGQTGKLFFGSGTQLSVL.